The 17 T cell receptor beta chains below were found in one sample sequenced in a study of Ad26.COV2.S vaccination and SARS-CoV-2 variants. The repertoire was sequenced with immunoSEQ multiplex PCR; TCRdb's copy has only in-frame clones and lacks some. The sample has about 680,000 clones, 89% seen once. The treatment denotes: roughly 18 received Ad26.COV2.S at low or high dose, single or two shots; about 5 received placebo; per-sample allocation not given. Following the first vaccine or placebo injection, samples were taken on day 63. Sequences were derived from peripheral blood, sampled in a trial of Ad26.COV2.S vaccine versus placebo. All receptors derive from a person between 18 and 60 years old who received the Ad26.COV2.S COVID-19 vaccine or a placebo.

This clone was seen a single time. This rearrangement joins TRBV7-2 to TRBJ1-4; the D is unclear. Trimming removed 4 bases at V and 2 bases at J, with 17 bases between. Germline V gene lookup returns CDR1 SGHTA and CDR2 FQGNSA. CDR3 length: 17 residues. CDR3 DNA sequence: TGTGCCAGCAGCTCAGGAAGATCACCGTCTACTAATGAAAAACTGTTTTTT. Amino acids: CASSSGRSPSTNEKLFF.

The gene calls are TRBV25-1 and TRBJ2-1; 9 positions agree with TRBD1. From germline, CDR1 is MGHDK and CDR2 SYGVNS. Trimming took 3 bases from V and 6 from J; bases not matched to a gene: 3. The CDR3 spans 14 residues. The CDR3: CASSEDRGPNEQFF. In DNA, the CDR3 is TGTGCCAGCAGTGAGGACAGGGGTCCCAATGAGCAGTTCTTC.

This chain connects TRBV7-2 to TRBJ2-5; 7 bases fit TRBD1. Unmatched junction bases numbered 6, after V lost 2 bases and J lost 3 bases. CDR1 is SGHTA and CDR2 is FQGNSA in the germline V gene. The CDR3 has 15 amino acids. The DNA of the CDR3 is TGTGCCAGCAGCTTACTGGGACAGCAAGAAGAGACCCAGTACTTC. Translated: CASSLLGQQEETQYF.

The rearrangement links TRBV18 to TRBJ2-1; unclear D gene. CDR1 is KGHSH, CDR2 LQKENI, per germline. Between the trimmed V and J ends, which lost 2 bases and 5 bases, there was a span of 16 bases. The CDR3 contains 16 residues. The CDR3 loop is CASSPALPLLHNEQFF. In nucleotides, the CDR3 is TGTGCCAGCTCACCAGCTCTGCCGCTACTACACAATGAGCAGTTCTTC.

This chain links TRBV18 with TRBJ1-1, with TRBD1 matching over 9 bases. Germline V gives CDR1 KGHSH, CDR2 LQKENI. V lost 5 bases, J lost 4 bases, and 11 bases stayed unmatched. There are 16 residues in the CDR3. The CDR3, as DNA: TGTGCCAGCTCAACCAACCTACGGACAGGGGCCACTGAAGCTTTCTTT. Encoded protein: CASSTNLRTGATEAFF.

This rearrangement joins TRBV7-8 to TRBJ2-1; TRBD1 is a possible D gene (5 bases). V lost 5 bases, J lost 6 bases, and 14 bases lay in between. CDR3 size: 14 residues. Per the germline V gene, CDR1 is SGHVS and CDR2 is FQNEAQ. The CDR3 DNA is TGTGCCAGCAGCCGTCAGGGCCGAGGCAATGAGCAGTTCTTC. This codes for CASSRQGRGNEQFF.

The V call is TRBV5-1, the J call TRBJ2-7; perhaps D is TRBD1 or TRBD2 (5 bases each). The germline V gene encodes CDR1 SGHRS and CDR2 YFSETQ. CDR3 length equals 14 residues. Trimming left V 4 bases short and J 2 bases short, with 13 bases between. The CDR3 sequence is CASSIRDGAYEQYF. CDR3 coding DNA: TGCGCCAGCAGCATCCGGGACGGAGCCTACGAGCAGTACTTC.

The chain couples TRBV7-2 to TRBJ2-3; 7 positions agree with TRBD1. Germline V gene data show CDR1 as SGHTA and CDR2 as FQGNSA. The CDR3 runs to 16 residues. Trimming at V came to 3 bases and at J to 1 base, leaving 7 bases not matched to a gene. CDR3 in amino acids: CASSFHRGFGTDTQYF. The CDR3 region has the DNA TGTGCCAGCAGCTTTCACAGGGGTTTCGGCACAGATACGCAGTATTTT.

This chain connects TRBV5-1 to TRBJ1-2, with D unclear. With 1 base removed from V and 6 bases from J, the gap between germline ends came to 16 bases. There are 15 residues in the CDR3. Germline V gene data show CDR1 as SGHRS and CDR2 as YFSETQ. CDR3 coding DNA: TGCGCCAGCAGCTTGATCCCTTTTTCTGGGGATGGCTACACCTTC. Translation: CASSLIPFSGDGYTF.

V usage is TRBV6-5 and J usage is TRBJ2-5; TRBD2 agrees at 13 bases. The CDR3 is 15 amino acids. J lost 5 bases, V lost 5 bases, and 5 bases had no gene match. Per germline, CDR1 MNHEY and CDR2 SVGAGI. The CDR3 coding sequence is TGTGCCAGCAGTCGACTAGCGGGAGGCCTTGAGACCCAGTACTTC. Translated: CASSRLAGGLETQYF.

The chain recombines TRBV3-1 (or the pseudogene TRBV3-2) with TRBJ2-1, with 11 bases aligning to TRBD2. The CDR3 consists of 16 residues. Trimming took 0 bases from V and 8 from J; bases not matched to a gene: 6. Germline loops: CDR1 LGHDT, CDR2 YNNKEL (reference sequence). CDR3 sequence reads: CASSQELAGGADEQFF. The CDR3 bases are TGTGCCAGCAGCCAAGAGCTAGCGGGGGGCGCGGATGAGCAGTTCTTC.

The count of this clone is one. V and J are TRBV5-4 and TRBJ2-5; D remains unclear. The germline V and J ends were trimmed by 1 base and 5 bases, with 6 bases remaining between them. The germline gives CDR1 SGHNT, CDR2 YYREEE (reference sequence). CDR3 length: 12 amino acids. Written as DNA, the CDR3 is TGTGCCAGCAGCTTGCAGGATGAGACCCAGTACTTC. Protein: CASSLQDETQYF.

V usage is TRBV5-1 and J usage is TRBJ1-5; perhaps TRBD1 as D (5 bases). The CDR3 covers 14 residues. Trimming cost V 4 bases and J 4 bases, with 12 bases left between them. CDR1 and CDR2 from the germline V gene are SGHRS and YFSETQ. In nucleotides, the CDR3 is TGCGCCAGCAGCCCCTGGGGCGATAATCAGCCCCAGCATTTT. Translating gives CASSPWGDNQPQHF.

The rearrangement joins TRBV24-1 to TRBJ2-1; 9 bases are a match to TRBD2. The CDR3 sequence is 14 residues long. V shed 7 bases, J shed 5 bases, and the junction held 5 bases outside the gene matches. Germline lookup yields CDR1 KGHDR and CDR2 SFDVKD. The CDR3: CATSLAGSHNEQFF. In nucleotides, the CDR3 is TGTGCCACCAGCCTAGCGGGAAGCCACAATGAGCAGTTCTTC.

The CDR3 reads CATSRDMAGRSSSYEQYF. CDR3 sequence (DNA): TGTGCCACCAGCAGAGATATGGCGGGACGTTCGAGCTCCTACGAGCAGTACTTC. J is TRBJ2-7 and V is TRBV15, with a tentative D call TRBD2 (6 bases). CDR1 and CDR2 from the germline V gene are LNHNV and YYDKDF (reference sequence). The length of the CDR3 is 18 residues. Trimming took off 0 bases at V and 0 bases at J, with 18 bases between the two ends.

The J gene is TRBJ2-5, the V gene TRBV7-2; D might be TRBD1 (5 bases). The germline V gene has CDR1 SGHTA and CDR2 FQGNSA. Trimming took off 1 base at V and 5 bases at J, with 14 bases between the two ends. CDR3 length: 15 amino acids. This CDR3 reads CASSLEGQGYETQYF. The CDR3 nucleotides are TGTGCCAGCAGCTTAGAGGGGCAGGGATACGAGACCCAGTACTTC.

Turning to this clone: Other DNA sequences in this specimen translate into the identical CDR3. The chain employs TRBV7-9 and TRBJ1-5; no firm D call. Germline CDR1 SEHNR, CDR2 FQNEAQ (reference sequence). Trimming cost V 3 bases and J 7 bases, with 7 bases left between them. CDR3 length: 12 amino acids. The CDR3 reads CASSLSNQPQHF. CDR3 in DNA: TGTGCCAGCAGCTTGTCTAACCAGCCCCAGCATTTT. The variable domain in full, with the rest retrieved from reference TRBV7-9 and TRBJ1-5, is DTGVSQNPRHKITKRGQNVTFRCDPISEHNRLYWYRQTLGQGPEFLTYFQNEAQLEKSRLLSDRFSAERPKGSFSTLEIQRTEQGDSAMYLCASSLSNQPQHFGDGTRLSIL.